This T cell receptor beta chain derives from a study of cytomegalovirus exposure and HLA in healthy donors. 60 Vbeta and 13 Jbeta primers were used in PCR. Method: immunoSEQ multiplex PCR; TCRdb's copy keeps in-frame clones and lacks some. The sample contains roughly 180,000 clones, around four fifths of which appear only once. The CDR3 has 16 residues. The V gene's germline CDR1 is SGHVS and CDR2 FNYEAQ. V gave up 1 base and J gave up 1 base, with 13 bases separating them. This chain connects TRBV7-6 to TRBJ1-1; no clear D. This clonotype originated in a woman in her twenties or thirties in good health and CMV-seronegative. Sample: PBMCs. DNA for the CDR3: TGTGCCAGCAGCTTAGGCGCAGATACTAGGAACACTGAAGCTTTCTTT. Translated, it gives CASSLGADTRNTEAFF.